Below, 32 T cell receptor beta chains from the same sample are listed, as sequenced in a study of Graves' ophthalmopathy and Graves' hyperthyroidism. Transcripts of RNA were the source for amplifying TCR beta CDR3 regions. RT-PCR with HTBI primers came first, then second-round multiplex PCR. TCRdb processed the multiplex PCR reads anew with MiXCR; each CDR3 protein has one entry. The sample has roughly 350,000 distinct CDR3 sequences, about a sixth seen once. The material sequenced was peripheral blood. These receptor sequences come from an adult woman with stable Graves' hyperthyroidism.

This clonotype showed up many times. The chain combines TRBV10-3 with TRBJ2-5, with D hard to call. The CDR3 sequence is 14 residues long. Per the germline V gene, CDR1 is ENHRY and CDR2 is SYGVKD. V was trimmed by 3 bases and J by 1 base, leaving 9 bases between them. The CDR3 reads CAISDSRTQETQYF. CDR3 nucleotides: TGTGCCATCAGTGATAGCCGGACCCAAGAGACCCAGTACTTC.

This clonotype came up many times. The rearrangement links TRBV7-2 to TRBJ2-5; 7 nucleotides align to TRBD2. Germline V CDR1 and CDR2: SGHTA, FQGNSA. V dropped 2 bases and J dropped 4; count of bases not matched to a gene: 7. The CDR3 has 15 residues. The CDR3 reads CASSLRGGSGETQYF. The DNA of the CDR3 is TGTGCCAGCAGCTTAAGGGGCGGGAGTGGAGAGACCCAGTACTTC.

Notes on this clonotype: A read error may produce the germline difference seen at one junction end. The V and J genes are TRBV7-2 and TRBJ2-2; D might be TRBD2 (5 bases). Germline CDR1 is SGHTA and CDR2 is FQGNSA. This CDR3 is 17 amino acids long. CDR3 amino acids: CASSLFRSGVNTGELVF. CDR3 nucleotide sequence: TGTGCCAGCAGCTTATTCCGGTCCGGAGTTAACACCGGGGAGCTGGTTTTT.

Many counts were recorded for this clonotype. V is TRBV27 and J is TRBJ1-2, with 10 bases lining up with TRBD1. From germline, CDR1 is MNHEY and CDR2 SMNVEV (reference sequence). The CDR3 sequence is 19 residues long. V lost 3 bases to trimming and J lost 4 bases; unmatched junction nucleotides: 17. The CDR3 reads CASSFMGGTGARQTYGYTF. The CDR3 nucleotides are TGTGCCAGCAGTTTTATGGGGGGGACAGGGGCCCGCCAGACCTATGGCTACACCTTC.

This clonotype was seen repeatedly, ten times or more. The DNA for the CDR3 is TGTGCCTGGAACCCCCGACAGGCTGACTACGAGCAGTACTTC. Translated, it gives CAWNPRQADYEQYF. The chain recombines TRBV30 with TRBJ2-7, with D maybe TRBD1 (6 bases). The CDR3 extends over 14 amino acids. Germline V gene sequence: CDR1 GTSNPN, CDR2 SVGIG (reference sequence). The V end was cut by 4 bases, the J end by 3 bases, with 16 bases between.

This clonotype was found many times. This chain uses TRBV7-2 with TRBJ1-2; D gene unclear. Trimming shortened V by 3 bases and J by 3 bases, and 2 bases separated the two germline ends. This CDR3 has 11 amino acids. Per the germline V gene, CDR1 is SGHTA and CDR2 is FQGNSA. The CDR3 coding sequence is TGTGCCAGCAGCTTGGACTATGGCTACACCTTC. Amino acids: CASSLDYGYTF.

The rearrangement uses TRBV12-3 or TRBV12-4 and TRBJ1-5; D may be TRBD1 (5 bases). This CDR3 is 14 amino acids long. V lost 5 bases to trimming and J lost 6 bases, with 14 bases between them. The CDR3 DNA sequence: TGTGCCAGCAGTGCCTCGGGGCTAGGTCAGCCCCAGCATTTT. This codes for CASSASGLGQPQHF.

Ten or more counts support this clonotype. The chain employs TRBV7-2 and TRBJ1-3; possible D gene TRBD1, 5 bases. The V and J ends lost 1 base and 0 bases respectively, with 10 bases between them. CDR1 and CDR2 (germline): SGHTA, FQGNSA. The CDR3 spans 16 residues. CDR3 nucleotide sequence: TGTGCCAGCAGCTTAGGCGACAGACGCTCTGGAAACACCATATATTTT. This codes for CASSLGDRRSGNTIYF.

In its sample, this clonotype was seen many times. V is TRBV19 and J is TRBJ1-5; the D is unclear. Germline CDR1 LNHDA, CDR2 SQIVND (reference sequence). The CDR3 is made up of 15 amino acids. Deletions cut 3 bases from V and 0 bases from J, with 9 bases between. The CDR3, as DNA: TGTGCCAGTAGTATGGACCACTATAGCAATCAGCCCCAGCATTTT. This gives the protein CASSMDHYSNQPQHF.

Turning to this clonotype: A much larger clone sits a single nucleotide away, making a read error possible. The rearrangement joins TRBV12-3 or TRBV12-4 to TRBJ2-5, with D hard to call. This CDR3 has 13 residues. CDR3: CASSVAPEETKYF. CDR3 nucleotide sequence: TGTGCCAGCAGTGTAGCCCCGGAAGAGACCAAGTACTTC.

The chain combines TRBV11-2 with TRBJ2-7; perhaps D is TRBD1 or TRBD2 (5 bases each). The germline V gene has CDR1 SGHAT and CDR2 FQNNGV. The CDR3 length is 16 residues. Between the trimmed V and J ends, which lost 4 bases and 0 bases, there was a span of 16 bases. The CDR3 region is CASSSTGPTSSYEQYF. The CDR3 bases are TGTGCCAGCAGCTCCACGGGACCGACAAGCTCCTACGAGCAGTACTTC.

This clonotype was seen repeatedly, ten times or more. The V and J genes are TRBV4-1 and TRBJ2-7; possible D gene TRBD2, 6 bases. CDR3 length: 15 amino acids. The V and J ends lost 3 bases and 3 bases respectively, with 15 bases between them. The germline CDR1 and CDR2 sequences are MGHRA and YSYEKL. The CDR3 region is CASSQATSEVYEQYF. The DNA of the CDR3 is TGCGCCAGCAGCCAGGCGACTAGTGAGGTCTACGAGCAGTACTTC.

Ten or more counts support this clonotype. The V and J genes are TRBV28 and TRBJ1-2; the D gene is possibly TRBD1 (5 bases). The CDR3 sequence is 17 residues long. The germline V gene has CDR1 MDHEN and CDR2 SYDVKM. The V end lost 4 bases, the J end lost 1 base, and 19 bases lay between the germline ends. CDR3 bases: TGTGCCAGCAGTTCCCCTCGGGGGAGCGGTAGTAACTATGGCTACACCTTC. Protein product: CASSSPRGSGSNYGYTF.

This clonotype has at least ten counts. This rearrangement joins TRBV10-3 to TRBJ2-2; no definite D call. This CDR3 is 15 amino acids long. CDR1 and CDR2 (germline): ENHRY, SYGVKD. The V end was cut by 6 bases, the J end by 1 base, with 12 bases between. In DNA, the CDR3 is TGTGCCATCAGAAGAGACTCTCGGAACACCGGGGAGCTGTTTTTT. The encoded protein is CAIRRDSRNTGELFF.

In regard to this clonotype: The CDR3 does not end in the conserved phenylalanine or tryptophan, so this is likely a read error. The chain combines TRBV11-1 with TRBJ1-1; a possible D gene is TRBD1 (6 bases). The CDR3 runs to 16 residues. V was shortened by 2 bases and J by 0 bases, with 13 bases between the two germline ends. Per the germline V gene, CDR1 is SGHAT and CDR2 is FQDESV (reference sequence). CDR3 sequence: CASSLRGEVVNTEAFL. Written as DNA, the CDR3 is TGTGCCAGCAGCTTAAGGGGGGAAGTGGTGAACACTGAAGCTTTCTTA.

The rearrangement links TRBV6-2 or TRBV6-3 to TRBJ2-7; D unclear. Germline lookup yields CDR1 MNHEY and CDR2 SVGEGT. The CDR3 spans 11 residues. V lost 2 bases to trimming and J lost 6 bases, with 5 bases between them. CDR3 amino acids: CASSYVAEQYF. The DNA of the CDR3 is TGTGCCAGCAGTTACGTAGCCGAGCAGTACTTC.

CDR3 region: CASSLNRYGYTF. The DNA for the CDR3 is TGTGCCAGCAGTTTAAACCGATATGGCTACACCTTC. The genes are TRBV28 and TRBJ1-2; D is undetermined. The CDR3 runs to 12 residues. Trimming took 2 bases from V and 5 from J, leaving 6 bases between them. Germline lookup yields CDR1 MDHEN and CDR2 SYDVKM.

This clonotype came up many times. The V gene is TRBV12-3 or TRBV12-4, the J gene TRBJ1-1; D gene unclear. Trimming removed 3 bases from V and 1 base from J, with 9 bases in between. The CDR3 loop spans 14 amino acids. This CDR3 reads CASSFGRQNTEAFF. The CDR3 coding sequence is TGTGCCAGCAGTTTTGGACGGCAGAACACTGAAGCTTTCTTT.

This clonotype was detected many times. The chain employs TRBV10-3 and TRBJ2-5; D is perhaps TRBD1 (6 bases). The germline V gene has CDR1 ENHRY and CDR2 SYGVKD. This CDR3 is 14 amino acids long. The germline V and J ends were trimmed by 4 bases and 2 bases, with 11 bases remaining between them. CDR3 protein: CAISVTGLQETQYF. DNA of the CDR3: TGTGCCATCAGTGTAACAGGGTTGCAAGAGACCCAGTACTTC.

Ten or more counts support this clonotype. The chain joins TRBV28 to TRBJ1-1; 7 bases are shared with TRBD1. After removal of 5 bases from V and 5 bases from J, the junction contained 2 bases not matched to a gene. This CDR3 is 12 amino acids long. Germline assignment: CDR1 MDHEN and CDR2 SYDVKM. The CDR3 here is CASSTGDTEAFF. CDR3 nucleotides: TGTGCCAGCAGTACAGGGGATACTGAAGCTTTCTTT.

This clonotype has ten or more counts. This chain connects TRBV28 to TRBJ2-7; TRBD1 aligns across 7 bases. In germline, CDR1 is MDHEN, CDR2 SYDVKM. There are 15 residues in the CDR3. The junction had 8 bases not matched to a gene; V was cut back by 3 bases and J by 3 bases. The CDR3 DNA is TGTGCCAGCAGTTTCCCCGGGACAGCTTACTACGAGCAGTACTTC. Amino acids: CASSFPGTAYYEQYF.

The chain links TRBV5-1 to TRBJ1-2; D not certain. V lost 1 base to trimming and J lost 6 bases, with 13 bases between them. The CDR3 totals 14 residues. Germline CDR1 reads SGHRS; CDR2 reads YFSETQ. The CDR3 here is CASSLIRDPNGYTF. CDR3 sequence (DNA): TGCGCCAGCAGCTTGATAAGGGATCCAAATGGCTACACCTTC.

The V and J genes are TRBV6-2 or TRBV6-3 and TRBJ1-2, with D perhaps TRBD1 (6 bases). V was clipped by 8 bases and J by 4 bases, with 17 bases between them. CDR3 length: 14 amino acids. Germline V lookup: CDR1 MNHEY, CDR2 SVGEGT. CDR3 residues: CASEDPGQRYGYTF. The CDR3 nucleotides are TGTGCCAGCGAGGACCCTGGACAGCGCTATGGCTACACCTTC.

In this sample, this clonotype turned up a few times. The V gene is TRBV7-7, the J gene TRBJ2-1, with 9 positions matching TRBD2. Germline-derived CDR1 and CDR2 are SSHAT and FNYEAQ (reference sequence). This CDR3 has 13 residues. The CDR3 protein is CASAASGTREQFF. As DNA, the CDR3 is TGTGCTAGCGCCGCTAGCGGGACCCGAGAGCAGTTCTTC.

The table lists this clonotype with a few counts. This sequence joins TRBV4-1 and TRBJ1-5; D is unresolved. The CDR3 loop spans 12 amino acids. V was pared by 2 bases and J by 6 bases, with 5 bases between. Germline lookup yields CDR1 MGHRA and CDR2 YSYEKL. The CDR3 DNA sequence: TGCGCCAGCAGCCAAATTGGTCAGCCCCAGCATTTT. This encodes CASSQIGQPQHF.

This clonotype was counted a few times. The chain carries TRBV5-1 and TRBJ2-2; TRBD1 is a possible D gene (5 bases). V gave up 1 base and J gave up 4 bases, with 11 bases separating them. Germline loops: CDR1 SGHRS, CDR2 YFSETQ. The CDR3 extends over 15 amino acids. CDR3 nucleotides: TGCGCCAGCAGCTTGACCAGGGTCGGCACCGGGGAGCTGTTTTTT. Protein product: CASSLTRVGTGELFF. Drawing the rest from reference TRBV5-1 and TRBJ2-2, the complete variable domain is KAGVTQTPRYLIKTRGQQVTLSCSPISGHRSVSWYQQTPGQGLQFLFEYFSETQRNKGNFPGRFSGRQFSNSRSEMNVSTLELGDSALYLCASSLTRVGTGELFFGEGSRLTVL.

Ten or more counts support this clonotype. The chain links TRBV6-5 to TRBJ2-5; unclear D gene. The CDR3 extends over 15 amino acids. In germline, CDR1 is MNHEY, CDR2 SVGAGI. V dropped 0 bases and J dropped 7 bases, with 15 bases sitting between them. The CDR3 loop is CASSYSLGNPRTQYF. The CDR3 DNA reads TGTGCCAGCAGTTACTCGTTGGGAAACCCAAGGACCCAGTACTTC.

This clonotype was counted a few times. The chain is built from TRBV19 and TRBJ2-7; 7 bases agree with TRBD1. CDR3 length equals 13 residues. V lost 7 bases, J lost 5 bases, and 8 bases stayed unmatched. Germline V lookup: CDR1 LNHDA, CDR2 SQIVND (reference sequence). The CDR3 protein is CASKETGPHEQYF. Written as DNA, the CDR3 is TGTGCCAGTAAGGAGACAGGGCCCCACGAGCAGTACTTC.

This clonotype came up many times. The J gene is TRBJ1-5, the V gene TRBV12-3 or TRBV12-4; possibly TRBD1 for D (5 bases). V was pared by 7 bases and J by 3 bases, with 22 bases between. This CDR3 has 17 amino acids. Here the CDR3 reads CASNTRGTSPNNQPQHF. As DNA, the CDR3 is TGTGCCAGCAACACACGGGGGACCTCCCCCAACAATCAGCCCCAGCATTTT.

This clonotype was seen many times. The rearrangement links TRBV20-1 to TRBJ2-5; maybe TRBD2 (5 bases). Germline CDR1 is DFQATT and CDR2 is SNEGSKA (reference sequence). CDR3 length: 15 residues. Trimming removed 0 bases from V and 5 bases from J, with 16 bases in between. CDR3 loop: CSARDQLVGRETQYF. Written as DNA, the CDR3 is TGCAGTGCTAGAGATCAACTAGTAGGACGGGAGACCCAGTACTTC.

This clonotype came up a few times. CDR3: CAWSVNPSGRVSGELFF. In nucleotides, the CDR3 is TGTGCCTGGAGTGTAAACCCTAGCGGGAGAGTTTCCGGGGAGCTGTTTTTT. The chain links TRBV30 to TRBJ2-2; 10 positions match TRBD2. The germline V gene encodes CDR1 GTSNPN and CDR2 SVGIG (reference sequence). This CDR3 comprises 17 residues. V dropped 0 bases and J dropped 6; count of bases not matched to a gene: 10.

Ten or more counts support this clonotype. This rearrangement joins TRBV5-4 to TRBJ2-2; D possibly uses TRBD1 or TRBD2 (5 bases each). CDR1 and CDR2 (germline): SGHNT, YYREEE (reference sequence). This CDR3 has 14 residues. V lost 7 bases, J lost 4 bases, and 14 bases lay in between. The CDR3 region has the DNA TGTGCCAGCCAGACCTGGGGGACCACCGGGGAGCTGTTTTTT. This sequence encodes CASQTWGTTGELFF. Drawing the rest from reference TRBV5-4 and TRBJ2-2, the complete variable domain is ETGVTQSPTHLIKTRGQQVTLRCSSQSGHNTVSWYQQALGQGPQFIFQYYREEENGRGNFPPRFSGLQFPNYSSELNVNALELDDSALYLCASQTWGTTGELFFGEGSRLTVL.